One sample yielded the 14 T cell receptor beta chains listed below, sequenced in a study of cytomegalovirus exposure and HLA in healthy donors. The PCR employed 60 Vbeta primers together with 13 Jbeta primers. Clones were read by immunoSEQ multiplex PCR, and TCRdb kept only the in-frame ones, dropping some. The table lists more than 85,000 clones, over 65% of them singletons, with more than 6.5% in the top ten. Sequenced material: PBMCs. These TCRs come from a man aged 35 to 55 in good health and CMV-seropositive.

The chain links TRBV6-6 to TRBJ1-5; a weak D match, TRBD1 (5 bases). The germline V gene encodes CDR1 MNHNY and CDR2 SVGAGI (reference sequence). The CDR3 is 16 residues long. Trimming pared 2 bases from V and 5 bases from J, leaving 16 bases between. As DNA, the CDR3 is TGTGCCAGCAGTTACCACGGTCGGGGACTCCATCAGCCCCAGCATTTT. Translating gives CASSYHGRGLHQPQHF.

The rearrangement joins TRBV5-1 to TRBJ1-6; possible D gene TRBD1, 6 bases. The CDR3 is 18 residues long. Germline assignment: CDR1 SGHRS and CDR2 YFSETQ. The V end was cut by 4 bases, the J end by 9 bases, with 26 bases between. CDR3 amino acids: CASSPAGGGAKDGSPLHF. The DNA for the CDR3 is TGCGCCAGCAGCCCCGCGGGGGGGGGCGCAAAGGATGGTTCACCCCTCCACTTT.

V and J are TRBV2 and TRBJ2-2, with 7 nucleotides matching TRBD2. Germline V CDR1 and CDR2: SNHLY, FYNNEI. The CDR3 totals 14 residues. Unmatched junction bases numbered 7, after V lost 6 bases and J lost 6 bases. This CDR3 is CASRELLAPGELFF. The CDR3 region has the DNA TGTGCCAGCAGGGAACTACTAGCGCCCGGGGAGCTGTTTTTT.

V gene TRBV18 combines with J gene TRBJ1-1; D unclear. The ends were cut back, 4 bases at V and 1 base at J, with 7 bases in the middle. The CDR3 covers 13 residues. Germline V gene sequence: CDR1 KGHSH, CDR2 LQKENI. The DNA for the CDR3 is TGTGCCAGCTCACACGACAAGAACACTGAAGCTTTCTTT. It translates to CASSHDKNTEAFF.

J is TRBJ1-2 and V is TRBV7-3, with D possibly TRBD1 on 5 matching bases. V dropped 1 base and J dropped 6 bases, with 9 bases sitting between them. Germline loops: CDR1 SGHTA, CDR2 FQGTGA. CDR3 size: 13 residues. CDR3 DNA: TGTGCCAGCAGCTTAAGGGGGGAGGATGGCTACACCTTC. Encoded protein: CASSLRGEDGYTF.

The sample holds a few counts of this clone. This chain joins TRBV5-6 and TRBJ2-7, with D possibly TRBD1 on 6 matching bases. Germline V gene data show CDR1 as SGHDT and CDR2 as YYEEEE. The V end lost 2 bases, the J end lost 3 bases, and 12 bases lay between the germline ends. The CDR3 contains 14 residues. The CDR3 DNA is TGTGCCAGCAGCTTAGAGACGGACAGCTACGAGCAGTACTTC. Its translation: CASSLETDSYEQYF.

Regarding this clone: The junction differs from germline at one of its ends, possibly a read error. V gene TRBV11-3 combines with J gene TRBJ2-7, with TRBD2 identical over 9 bases. Germline V gene sequence: CDR1 SGHNT, CDR2 YENEEA. The CDR3 totals 14 residues. Here the CDR3 reads CAGSKSGGTYEQYF. CDR3 bases: TGTGCCGGCAGCAAGAGCGGGGGGACTTACGAGCAGTACTTC.

The J gene is TRBJ2-2, the V gene TRBV7-9; the match to TRBD1 covers 10 bases. The V gene end was trimmed by 3 bases and the J gene end by 2 bases; junction bases not matched to a gene: 9. The CDR3 extends over 18 amino acids. Germline CDR1 and CDR2: SEHNR and FQNEAQ (reference sequence). The CDR3 is CASSLGRQGAPNTGELFF. In DNA, the CDR3 is TGTGCCAGCAGCTTGGGGCGACAGGGGGCACCCAACACCGGGGAGCTGTTTTTT.

The chain couples TRBV7-3 to TRBJ1-2, with 8 bases identical to TRBD1. The junction had 3 bases not matched to a gene; V was cut back by 3 bases and J by 3 bases. Germline loops: CDR1 SGHTA, CDR2 FQGTGA. The CDR3 runs to 14 residues. CDR3 DNA: TGTGCCAGCAGCTTCCCGACAGGGGACTATGGCTACACCTTC. Amino acids: CASSFPTGDYGYTF.

V usage is TRBV7-9 and J usage is TRBJ1-1; D gene uncertain. V was clipped by 4 bases and J by 0 bases, with 12 bases between them. This CDR3 comprises 15 residues. CDR1 SEHNR and CDR2 FQNEAQ come from the germline V gene (reference sequence). CDR3 coding DNA: TGTGCCAGCAGCTCCACGTACACAGTGAACACTGAAGCTTTCTTT. Residues: CASSSTYTVNTEAFF.

This clone was detected once. At one end the junction does not follow the germline gene, possibly because of a read error. The V and J genes are TRBV4-1 and TRBJ2-7, with TRBD2 matching 10 bases. The CDR3 is 18 residues long. In germline, CDR1 is MGHRA, CDR2 YSYEKL. DNA of the CDR3: TGCGCCAGCAGCGAAGAAGCGCCTAGCGGGGGCCAACCCTACGAGCAGTACTTC. The encoded protein is CASSEEAPSGGQPYEQYF.

This rearrangement joins TRBV5-5 to TRBJ2-3, with TRBD2 identical over 16 bases. Germline V CDR1 and CDR2: SGHKS, YYEKEE (reference sequence). V dropped 4 bases and J dropped 3; count of bases not matched to a gene: 8. The CDR3 has 18 amino acids. The chain's CDR3 is CASSTGTSGGAGTDTQYF. The CDR3 region has the DNA TGTGCCAGCAGCACGGGGACTAGCGGGGGGGCCGGGACAGATACGCAGTATTTT.

The rearrangement uses TRBV19 and TRBJ2-1; 10 positions match TRBD1. V shed 4 bases, J shed 4 bases, and the junction held 10 bases outside the gene matches. The CDR3 sequence is 17 residues long. Germline CDR1 reads LNHDA; CDR2 reads SQIVND (reference sequence). As DNA, the CDR3 is TGTGCCAGTAGTAGGGGGACAGGGGTCACTTCTTACAATGAGCAGTTCTTC. Translated, it gives CASSRGTGVTSYNEQFF.

This sequence joins TRBV7-2 and TRBJ1-2; D perhaps matches TRBD1 (5 bases). Germline CDR1 reads SGHTA; CDR2 reads FQGNSA. The germline V and J ends were trimmed by 5 bases and 8 bases, with 15 bases remaining between them. The CDR3 spans 13 residues. DNA of the CDR3: TGTGCCAGCAGCCGGGGGAGGGGAAACGGCTACACCTTC. Translation gives CASSRGRGNGYTF.